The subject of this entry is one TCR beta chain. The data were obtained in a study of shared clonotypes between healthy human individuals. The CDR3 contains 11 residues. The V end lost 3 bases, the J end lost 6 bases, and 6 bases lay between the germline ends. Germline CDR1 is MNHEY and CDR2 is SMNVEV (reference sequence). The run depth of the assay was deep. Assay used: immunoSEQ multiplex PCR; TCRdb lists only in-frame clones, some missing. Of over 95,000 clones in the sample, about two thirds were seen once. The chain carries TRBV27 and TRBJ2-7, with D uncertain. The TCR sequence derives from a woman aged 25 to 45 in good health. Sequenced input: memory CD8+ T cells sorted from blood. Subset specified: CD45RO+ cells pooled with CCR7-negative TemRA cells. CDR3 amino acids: CASSFWGEQYF. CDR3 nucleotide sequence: TGTGCCAGCAGTTTTTGGGGCGAGCAGTACTTC.